This TCR beta chain was obtained from a study of T cell changes during pregnancy in multiple sclerosis. The CDR3 extends over 14 amino acids. Trimming removed 5 bases at V and 14 bases at J, with 24 bases between. Germline V CDR1 and CDR2: PRHDT, FYEKMQ (reference sequence). Libraries were prepared by immunoSEQ multiplex PCR; TCRdb keeps only in-frame clonotypes and omits some of them. The table includes under 60,000 clones, approximately 95% detected once. The material was CD4+ T cells from peripheral blood mononuclear cells, obtained in the third trimester of pregnancy. The sequence was collected from a female donor with multiple sclerosis, enrolled in a pregnancy study. The J gene is TRBJ1-1, the V gene TRBV13; maybe TRBD1 (5 bases). CDR3 DNA: TGTGCCAGCAGCCCTACGGGGCTCTCGAGGGAGGTGTTCTTT. Its protein is CASSPTGLSREVFF.